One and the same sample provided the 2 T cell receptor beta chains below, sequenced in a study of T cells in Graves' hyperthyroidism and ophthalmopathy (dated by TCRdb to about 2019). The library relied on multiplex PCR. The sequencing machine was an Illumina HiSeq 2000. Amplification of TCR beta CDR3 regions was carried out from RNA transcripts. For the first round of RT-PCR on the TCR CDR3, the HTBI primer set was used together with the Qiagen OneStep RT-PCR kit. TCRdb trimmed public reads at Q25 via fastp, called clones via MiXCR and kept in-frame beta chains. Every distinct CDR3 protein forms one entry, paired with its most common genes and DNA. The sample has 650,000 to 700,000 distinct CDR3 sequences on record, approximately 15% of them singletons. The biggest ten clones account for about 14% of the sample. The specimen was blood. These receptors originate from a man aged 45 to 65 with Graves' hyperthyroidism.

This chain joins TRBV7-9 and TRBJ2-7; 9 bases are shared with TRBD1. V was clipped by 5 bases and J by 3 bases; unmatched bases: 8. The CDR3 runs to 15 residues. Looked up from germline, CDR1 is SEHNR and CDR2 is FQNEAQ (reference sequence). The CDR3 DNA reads TGTGCCAGCAGCGAGGCCGACAGGGGGGGCTACGAGCAGTACTTC. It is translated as CASSEADRGGYEQYF.

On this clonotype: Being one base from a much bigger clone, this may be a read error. The CDR3 nucleotides are TGTGCCCGCAGTGTTGGGGCAAAGCCCTACAATGAGCAGTTCTTC. This gives the protein CARSVGAKPYNEQFF. This chain links TRBV27 with TRBJ2-1; TRBD1 is a possible D gene (5 bases). This CDR3 region has 15 residues. Germline CDR1 is MNHEY and CDR2 is SMNVEV (reference sequence).